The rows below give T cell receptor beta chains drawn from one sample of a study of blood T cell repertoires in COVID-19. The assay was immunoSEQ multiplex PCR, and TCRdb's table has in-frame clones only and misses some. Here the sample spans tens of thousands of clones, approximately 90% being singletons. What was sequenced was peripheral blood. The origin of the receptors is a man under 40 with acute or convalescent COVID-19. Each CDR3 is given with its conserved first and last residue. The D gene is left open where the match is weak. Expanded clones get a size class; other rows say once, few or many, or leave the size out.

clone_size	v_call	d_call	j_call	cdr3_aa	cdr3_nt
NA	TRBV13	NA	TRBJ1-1	CASNSLWPNTEAFF	TGTGCCAGCAATTCTCTGTGGCCGAACACTGAAGCTTTCTTT
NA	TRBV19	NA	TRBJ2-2	CASSTAQGRFWTGELFF	TGTGCCAGTAGTACTGCACAGGGACGGTTTTGGACCGGGGAGCTGTTTTTT
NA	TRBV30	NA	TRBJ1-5	CAWSPPGTGGQPQHF	TGTGCCTGGAGCCCCCCCGGGACTGGAGGACAGCCCCAGCATTTT
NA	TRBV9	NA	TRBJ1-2	CASSVDTNYGYTF	TGTGCCAGCAGCGTGGACACGAACTATGGCTACACCTTC
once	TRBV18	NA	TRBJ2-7	CASSTSSGNYEQYF	TGTGCCAGCTCGACCAGTTCCGGGAACTACGAGCAGTACTTC
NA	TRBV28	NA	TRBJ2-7	CASSMSGQGTLNEQYF	TGTGCCAGCAGTATGTCCGGGCAGGGGACCTTAAACGAGCAGTACTTC
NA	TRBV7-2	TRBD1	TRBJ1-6	CASSLTGGFSPLHF	TGTGCCAGCAGCTTGACAGGGGGCTTTTCGCCCCTCCACTTT
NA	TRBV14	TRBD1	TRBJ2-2	CASSKQGAGTGELFF	TGTGCCAGCAGTAAACAGGGGGCTGGCACCGGGGAGCTGTTTTTT
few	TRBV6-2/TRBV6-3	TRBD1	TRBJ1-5	CASSSRGQVYQPQHF	TGTGCCAGCAGTTCCCGGGGACAGGTCTACCAGCCCCAGCATTTT
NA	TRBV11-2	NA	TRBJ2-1	CASSFRGNEQFF	TGTGCCAGCAGCTTTCGGGGAAATGAGCAGTTCTTC
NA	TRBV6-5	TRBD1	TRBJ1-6	CAAGRTGDSPLHF	TGTGCCGCGGGACGTACAGGGGATTCACCCCTCCACTTT
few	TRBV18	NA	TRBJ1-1	CASSPQDLNTEAFF	TGTGCCAGCTCACCACAGGACTTGAACACTGAAGCTTTCTTT
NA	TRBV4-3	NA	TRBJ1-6	CASSQDGRGGNSPLHF	TGCGCCAGCAGCCAAGACGGGAGGGGGGGGAATTCACCCCTCCACTTT
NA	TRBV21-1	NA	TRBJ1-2	CASTKRPDRVYGYTF	TGTGCCAGCACCAAAAGACCGGACAGGGTTTATGGCTACACCTTC
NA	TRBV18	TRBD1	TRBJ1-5	CASSRGQGNQPQHF	TGTGCCAGCTCACGAGGACAGGGAAATCAGCCCCAGCATTTT
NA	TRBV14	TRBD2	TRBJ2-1	CASSQVGAGIPYNEQFF	TGTGCCAGCAGCCAAGTAGGAGCGGGAATCCCCTACAATGAGCAGTTCTTC
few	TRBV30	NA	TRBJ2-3	CAWSRGYTQYF	TGTGCCTGGAGCCGGGGATATACGCAGTATTTT
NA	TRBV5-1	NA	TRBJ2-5	CASSSSGDQETQYF	TGCGCCAGCAGTAGCAGTGGCGACCAAGAGACCCAGTACTTC
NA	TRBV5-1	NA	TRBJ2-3	CASSGGTVSTDTQYF	TGCGCCAGCAGCGGAGGGACAGTTAGCACAGATACGCAGTATTTT
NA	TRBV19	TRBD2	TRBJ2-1	CASSTAGGWSNEQFF	TGTGCCAGTAGTACAGCGGGAGGCTGGTCCAATGAGCAGTTCTTC
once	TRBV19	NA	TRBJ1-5	CASSIGGSRNQPQHF	TGTGCCAGTAGTATAGGCGGCAGCCGCAATCAGCCCCAGCATTTT
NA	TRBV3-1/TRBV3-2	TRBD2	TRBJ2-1	CASSPIRGTSGRNEQFF	TGTGCCAGCAGCCCAATCCGTGGGACTAGCGGGAGAAATGAGCAGTTCTTC
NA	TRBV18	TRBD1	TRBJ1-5	CASSQGQGNQPQHF	TGTGCCAGCTCACAGGGACAGGGCAATCAGCCCCAGCATTTT
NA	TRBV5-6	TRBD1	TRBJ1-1	CASSLRGTGKNTEAFF	TGTGCCAGCAGCTTGCGGGGGACAGGTAAAAACACTGAAGCTTTCTTT
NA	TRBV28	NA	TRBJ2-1	CATQRGTGEQFF	TGTGCCACCCAGCGTGGTACGGGAGAGCAGTTCTTC
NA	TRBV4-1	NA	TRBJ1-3	CASSQANRVEGNTIYF	TGCGCCAGCAGCCAAGCAAACAGGGTAGAGGGAAACACCATATATTTT
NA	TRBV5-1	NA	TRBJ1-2	CASSSDYSGYTF	TGCGCCAGCAGCTCCGACTACTCGGGCTACACCTTC
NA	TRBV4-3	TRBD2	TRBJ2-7	CASSHRTSGSYEQYF	TGCGCCAGCAGCCACCGGACTAGCGGATCCTACGAGCAGTACTTC